The source of this T cell receptor (beta chain) is a study of blood T cell repertoires in COVID-19. Overall study: Spain, Italy and the United States supplied samples that represented acute and convalescent COVID-19.

V lost 3 bases to trimming and J lost 4 bases; unmatched junction nucleotides: 12. The CDR3 loop spans 16 amino acids. Per the germline V gene, CDR1 is GTSNPN and CDR2 is SVGIG (reference sequence). Authors' processing steps: Estimation of nucleated cell counts relied on the amplification of reference gene primers. This table comes from immunoSEQ multiplex PCR, and its TCRdb copy is limited to in-frame clones, with some not included. D and trimming come from the DNA, and the V and J calls and clone size come from that table. The data show about 100,000 clones, roughly 84% seen once. The TCR comes from a human donor in a cohort sampled during active COVID-19. The chain couples TRBV30 to TRBJ2-3, with 8 bases fitting TRBD2. Material: peripheral blood. In DNA form, the CDR3 reads TGTGCCTGGAGGGCTAGCGGGCAGCGCTTGCCAGATACGCAGTATTTT. Protein product: CAWRASGQRLPDTQYF.